The entry that follows covers one TCR beta chain sequence. No antigen is known for it. The data are from a study of beta chain features in type 1 diabetes. Notes on the study in general: When Type 1 diabetes patients were examined, their TCRB CDR3s proved moderately but significantly shorter in all four CD4+ subsets. Junctions at VDJ sites from type 1 diabetes patients had fewer insertions and more deletions.

Germline lookup yields CDR1 MNHNY and CDR2 SVGAGI (reference sequence). The CDR3 has 15 amino acids. After removal of 0 bases from V and 3 bases from J, the junction contained 1 base not matched to a gene. What was sequenced were expressed TCRB transcripts, since all of the isolated RNA had been reverse transcribed. Assay: immunoSEQ multiplex PCR; the TCRdb copy retains only in-frame clones and omits some. The table records some 350,000 clones, 8.5% to 10% of them present only once. What was sequenced was central memory CD4+ T cells from blood. The sequence was obtained from a man aged 25 to 45 with type 1 diabetes. The chain joins TRBV6-6 to TRBJ2-5, with 10 bases that match TRBD2. The CDR3 sequence: CASSYSGTSEETQYF. The CDR3 bases are TGTGCCAGCAGTTACTCTGGGACTAGCGAAGAGACCCAGTACTTC.